These 19 T cell receptor beta chains were sequenced from one sample in a study of cytomegalovirus exposure and HLA in healthy donors. The PCR had 60 Vbeta and 13 Jbeta primers. Libraries were prepared by immunoSEQ multiplex PCR; TCRdb keeps only in-frame clonotypes and omits some of them. The sample has fewer than 200,000 clones, about 81% seen once. The source material was PBMCs. The receptors here all came from a girl under 10 years old in good health and CMV-seropositive.

The chain links TRBV29-1 to TRBJ2-6, with TRBD2 as a possible D gene (5 bases). V gave up 4 bases and J gave up 5 bases, with 6 bases separating them. This CDR3 spans 12 amino acids. Germline CDR1 is SQVTM and CDR2 is ANQGSEA. The DNA of the CDR3 is TGCAGCGTTGTAGCGAGGGCCAACGTCCTGACTTTC. This translates into CSVVARANVLTF.

This clone was seen only a few times. The chain is built from TRBV28 and TRBJ1-5, with D tentatively TRBD1 (5 bases). The germline gives CDR1 MDHEN, CDR2 SYDVKM. The V and J ends lost 5 bases and 3 bases respectively, with 11 bases between them. The CDR3 has 14 residues. The CDR3 loop reads CASSPRQFNQPQHF. The CDR3 nucleotides read TGTGCCAGCAGTCCTCGACAGTTCAATCAGCCCCAGCATTTT.

The chain is built from TRBV30 and TRBJ1-5; the D gene is possibly TRBD1 (5 bases). V was shortened by 3 bases and J by 3 bases, with 9 bases between the two germline ends. Germline assignment: CDR1 GTSNPN and CDR2 SVGIG (reference sequence). This CDR3 is 13 amino acids long. The CDR3 DNA reads TGTGCCTGGAGGGAGGGGTTCAATCAGCCCCAGCATTTT. Translation gives CAWREGFNQPQHF.

This chain joins TRBV7-2 and TRBJ1-3; perhaps TRBD1 as D (5 bases). The CDR3 runs 14 residues. V was clipped by 0 bases and J by 4 bases, with 7 bases between them. Germline V gene lookup returns CDR1 SGHTA and CDR2 FQGNSA. CDR3 sequence reads: CASSLAGAGNTIYF. In DNA, the CDR3 is TGTGCCAGCAGCTTAGCAGGGGCCGGAAACACCATATATTTT.

The chain employs TRBV27 and TRBJ2-2; TRBD2 is a possible D gene (6 bases). V lost 5 bases and J lost 3, with 16 bases in between. The CDR3 is made up of 16 amino acids. Germline V gene lookup returns CDR1 MNHEY and CDR2 SMNVEV (reference sequence). DNA for the CDR3: TGTGCCAGCAGTCCTTCGGGACTTGCGGACACCGGGGAGCTGTTTTTT. This sequence encodes CASSPSGLADTGELFF.

The chain is built from TRBV9 and TRBJ2-3, with a possible D match to TRBD2 (6 bases). Between the trimmed V and J ends, which lost 4 bases and 6 bases, there was a span of 12 bases. The CDR3 has 13 amino acids. The germline V gene has CDR1 SGDLS and CDR2 YYNGEE. The CDR3 is CASSPSGGDTQYF. CDR3 bases: TGTGCCAGCAGCCCTTCAGGAGGGGATACGCAGTATTTT. Filled out from reference TRBV9 and TRBJ2-3, the complete variable domain reads DSGVTQTPKHLITATGQRVTLRCSPRSGDLSVYWYQQSLDQGLQFLIQYYNGEERAKGNILERFSAQQFPDLHSELNLSSLELGDSALYFCASSPSGGDTQYFGPGTRLTVL.

V usage is TRBV29-1 and J usage is TRBJ2-2, with D possibly matching TRBD2 (5 bases). Deletions cut 7 bases from V and 6 bases from J, with 15 bases between. The CDR3 covers 13 residues. Germline lookup yields CDR1 SQVTM and CDR2 ANQGSEA. CDR3 nucleotides: TGCAGCGCAATTGATCGGGATTCCGGGGAGCTGTTTTTT. This translates into CSAIDRDSGELFF.

The chain combines TRBV19 with TRBJ1-2; perhaps TRBD1 as D (6 bases). The V gene's germline CDR1 is LNHDA and CDR2 SQIVND (reference sequence). The V end lost 3 bases, the J end lost 6 bases, and 17 bases lay between the germline ends. CDR3 length: 15 amino acids. This chain's CDR3 is CASSIGNRVWDGYTF. The CDR3 DNA reads TGTGCCAGTAGTATCGGAAACAGGGTATGGGATGGCTACACCTTC.

The chain couples TRBV30 to TRBJ2-7, with 11 bases that match TRBD2. This CDR3 contains 14 residues. The germline CDR1 and CDR2 sequences are GTSNPN and SVGIG (reference sequence). Unmatched junction bases numbered 8, after V lost 1 base and J lost 9 bases. The CDR3 reads CAWSEGLAVIGQYF. In DNA form, the CDR3 reads TGTGCCTGGAGTGAGGGACTAGCGGTTATAGGGCAGTACTTC.

V is TRBV30 and J is TRBJ2-1, with 8 nucleotides matching TRBD2. CDR1 is GTSNPN and CDR2 is SVGIG in the germline V gene (reference sequence). The CDR3 has 16 residues. V shed 4 bases and J 1 base; nucleotides not matched to a gene: 9. CDR3 protein: CAWNGAGGRSYNEQFF. The CDR3 nucleotides are TGTGCCTGGAACGGGGCGGGGGGTCGGTCCTACAATGAGCAGTTCTTC.

The rearrangement uses TRBV2 and TRBJ2-5; the D gene is possibly TRBD1 (5 bases). The CDR3 runs 12 residues. Deletions cut 6 bases from V and 3 bases from J, with 8 bases between. Germline V gene lookup returns CDR1 SNHLY and CDR2 FYNNEI. CDR3 amino acids: CASRTEEETQYF. CDR3 DNA sequence: TGTGCCAGCAGGACAGAGGAAGAGACCCAGTACTTC.

The V call is TRBV7-9, the J call TRBJ1-2; D gene uncertain. Trimming cost V 0 bases and J 7 bases, with 12 bases left between them. CDR1 and CDR2 (germline): SEHNR, FQNEAQ (reference sequence). The CDR3 totals 14 residues. Here the CDR3 DNA reads TGTGCCAGCAGCTTAGCCGGGTCTCACCGTGGCTACACCTTC. Its protein is CASSLAGSHRGYTF.

This chain links TRBV9 with TRBJ1-2, with TRBD1 identical over 12 bases. The CDR3 covers 18 residues. Per the germline V gene, CDR1 is SGDLS and CDR2 is YYNGEE. J was trimmed by 1 base and V by 7 bases; bases with no gene match: 14. CDR3 sequence reads: CASSHSGTGGRGNYGYTF. Here the CDR3 DNA reads TGTGCCAGCTCCCATTCCGGGACAGGGGGCAGGGGTAACTATGGCTACACCTTC.

V and J are TRBV30 and TRBJ2-7, with a possible D match to TRBD1 (6 bases). Germline loops: CDR1 GTSNPN, CDR2 SVGIG (reference sequence). CDR3 length: 12 amino acids. With 5 bases removed from V and 3 bases from J, the gap between germline ends came to 11 bases. The CDR3 bases are TGTGCCTGGGCCGGGACATTCTACGAGCAGTACTTC. Translated, it gives CAWAGTFYEQYF.

The rearrangement uses TRBV30 and TRBJ2-3; 9 positions agree with TRBD1. V was clipped by 4 bases and J by 1 base; unmatched bases: 3. Germline V gene data show CDR1 as GTSNPN and CDR2 as SVGIG (reference sequence). CDR3 size: 14 residues. CDR3 bases: TGTGCCTGGAAGAGGACAGGGGGCACAGATACGCAGTATTTT. It codes for CAWKRTGGTDTQYF.

The chain has TRBV30 and TRBJ2-5; 7 nucleotides match TRBD1. V lost 4 bases, J lost 13 bases, and 15 bases stayed unmatched. This CDR3 comprises 13 residues. Germline CDR1 and CDR2: GTSNPN and SVGIG (reference sequence). CDR3 sequence: CAWIVIRGQPPYF. The CDR3 nucleotides are TGTGCCTGGATAGTTATCCGGGGACAGCCGCCGTACTTC.

The chain couples TRBV6-5 to TRBJ1-5; 8 bases map to TRBD1. The CDR3 extends over 14 amino acids. Germline CDR1 reads MNHEY; CDR2 reads SVGAGI. The junction had 1 base not matched to a gene; V was cut back by 2 bases and J by 4 bases. CDR3 sequence reads: CASSYRTGNQPQHF. The DNA of the CDR3 is TGTGCCAGCAGTTACCGGACAGGGAATCAGCCCCAGCATTTT.

V is TRBV18 and J is TRBJ1-5; TRBD1 aligns across 7 bases. CDR3 size: 15 residues. V was clipped by 2 bases and J by 4 bases; unmatched bases: 5. Germline V gives CDR1 KGHSH, CDR2 LQKENI. CDR3 in amino acids: CASSPAPGGNQPQHF. The CDR3 nucleotides are TGTGCCAGCTCACCAGCACCAGGGGGGAATCAGCCCCAGCATTTT.

The V gene is TRBV28, the J gene TRBJ2-3; TRBD2 agrees at 12 bases. The junction had 5 bases not matched to a gene; V was cut back by 2 bases and J by 2 bases. CDR1 is MDHEN, CDR2 SYDVKM, per germline. The CDR3 totals 17 residues. The CDR3 loop is CASSLGTSGRLTDTQYF. The CDR3 nucleotides read TGTGCCAGCAGTTTAGGTACTAGCGGGAGGCTCACAGATACGCAGTATTTT.